This T cell receptor (beta chain) was captured by sequencing in a study of blood T cell repertoires in COVID-19. Overall study: T cells, B-cell-depleted T cells, or PBMCs provided the cDNA or gDNA that served as material.

Measured with immunoSEQ multiplex PCR; TCRdb has only the in-frame clones, and not every one. The sample yields over 300,000 clones, more than 70% seen once. This clone was detected ten times or more. Germline CDR1 is LNHNV and CDR2 is YYDKDF (reference sequence). V gave up 0 bases and J gave up 5 bases; unmatched junction bases: 2. The CDR3 is made up of 14 amino acids. The sequencing sample was made of peripheral blood. This clonotype was obtained from a man between 18 and 29 years old who had recovered from COVID-19. The genes are TRBV15 and TRBJ2-3; 7 bases align to TRBD2. The CDR3 DNA follows: TGTGCCACCAGCAGAGAGCGGGAGCAAGATACGCAGTATTTT. This encodes CATSREREQDTQYF.